The source of this T cell receptor beta chain is a study of T-cell memory formation after mild COVID-19. This clonotype showed up just once. This CDR3 has 14 amino acids. Deletions cut 4 bases from V and 5 bases from J, with 11 bases between. Germline CDR1 reads SNHLY; CDR2 reads FYNNEI. Each CDR3 protein gets one entry after TCRdb re-called the 5' RACE reads with MiXCR. The sample has about 120,000 distinct CDR3 sequences, roughly 15% seen once. V usage is TRBV2 and J usage is TRBJ1-4; D is ambiguous. Sequencing input: PBMCs or a T cell subset sorted from them (not recorded which). The receptor was isolated from an adult woman who had mild COVID-19 (a few samples of this study predate the infection). Cell type and time point are not known. This chain's CDR3 is CASSVRVANEKLFF. The CDR3 coding sequence is TGTGCCAGCAGTGTGAGGGTAGCGAATGAAAAACTGTTTTTT.